This T cell receptor beta chain emerged from a study of cytomegalovirus exposure and HLA in healthy donors. Whole-study results and caveats: A later analysis linked a missense DCLRE1C variant to TCR beta V- and J-gene trimming.

The CDR3 is made up of 12 amino acids. From germline, CDR1 is SEHNR and CDR2 FQNEAQ (reference sequence). In regard to this clone: Its antigen is as yet unknown. An end of the junction differs from the germline gene, which may be a read error.

Primers: 60 Vbeta forward and 13 Jbeta reverse. Profiling relied on immunoSEQ multiplex PCR, and the TCRdb table lists in-frame clones only, not all of them. The sample shows 150,000 to 200,000 clones, about four fifths of them seen only once. This rearrangement joins TRBV7-9 to TRBJ2-1; D gene uncertain. The clonotype was recovered from a man between 25 and 39 years old in good health and CMV-seronegative. Sequencing was carried out using PBMCs. CDR3 DNA: TGTTCCAGCAGCTCCGCGGTCCATGAGCAGTTCTTC. Amino acids: CSSSSAVHEQFF.